The source of this TCR beta chain is a study of Ad26.COV2.S vaccination and SARS-CoV-2 variants. Study information: Donor got 5x10^10 or 1x10^11 viral particles of Ad26.COV2.S.

Clones were sequenced by immunoSEQ multiplex PCR, and TCRdb holds only the in-frame ones, with some missing. The sample lists 300,000 to 450,000 clones, 70% to 90% occurring once. The treatment is: about 20 received Ad26.COV2.S at low or high dose, single or two shots; several received placebo; per-sample allocation not given. Sampling took place 63 days after the first vaccine or placebo injection. The V segment lost 1 base and the J segment 10 bases; nucleotides outside the gene matches: 4. This CDR3 contains 14 residues. CDR1 and CDR2 (germline): MGHRA, YSYEKL. This chain connects TRBV4-1 to TRBJ2-5, with 12 positions matching TRBD2. The receptor was isolated from a person aged 18 to 65 who received the Ad26.COV2.S COVID-19 vaccine or a placebo. This specimen was peripheral blood, taken in a trial of Ad26.COV2.S vaccine versus placebo. The CDR3 reads CASSQGLAGAGQYF. CDR3 in DNA: TGCGCCAGCAGCCAAGGACTAGCGGGAGCTGGCCAGTACTTC.